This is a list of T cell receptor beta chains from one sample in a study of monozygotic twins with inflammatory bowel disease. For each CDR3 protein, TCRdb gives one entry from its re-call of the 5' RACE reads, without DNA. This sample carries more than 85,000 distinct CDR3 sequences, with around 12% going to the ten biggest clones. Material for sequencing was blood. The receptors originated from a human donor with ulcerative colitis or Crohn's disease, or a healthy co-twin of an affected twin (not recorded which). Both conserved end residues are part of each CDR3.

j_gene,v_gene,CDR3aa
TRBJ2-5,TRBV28,CASRLHGNQETQYF
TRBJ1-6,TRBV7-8,CASSPFATADNSPLHF
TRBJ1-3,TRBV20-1,CSAPSLAGNTIYF
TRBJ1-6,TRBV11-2,CASSPGNNSPLHF
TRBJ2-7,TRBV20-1,CSARAGVGYEQYF
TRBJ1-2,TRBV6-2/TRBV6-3,CASSYSRGEYGYTF
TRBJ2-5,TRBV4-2,CASSPGTGWETQYF
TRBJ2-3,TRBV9,CASSSDRGVDTQYF
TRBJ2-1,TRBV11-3,CASCCGERSYNEQFF
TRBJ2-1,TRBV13,CASSPASGGYNEQFF
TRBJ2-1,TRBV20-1,CSARDTRTRPPYNEQFF
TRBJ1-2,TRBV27,CASSRRGSHYGYTF
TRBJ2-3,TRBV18,CASSLPPGTDTQYF
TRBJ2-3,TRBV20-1,CSARREGWSTDTQYF
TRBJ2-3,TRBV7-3,CASSWGGVTDTQYF
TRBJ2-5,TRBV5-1,CASSFRSGGAGETQYF
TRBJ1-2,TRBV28,CASSLGRGYGYTF
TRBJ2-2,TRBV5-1,CASSLTSGSVVGELFF
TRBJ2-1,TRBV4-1,CASSPRGQNNEQFF
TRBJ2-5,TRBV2,CASGQGRETQYF
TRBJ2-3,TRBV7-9,CASSRAGTSTDTQYF
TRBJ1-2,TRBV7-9,CASSLERGSLYGYTF
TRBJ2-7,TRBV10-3,CAISPVSYEQYF
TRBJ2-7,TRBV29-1,CSVRTLPPSYEQYF
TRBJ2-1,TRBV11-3,CASRGRVGSSYNEQFF
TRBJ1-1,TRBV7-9,CASSWTSNTEAFF
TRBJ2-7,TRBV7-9,CASSLQGYEQNF
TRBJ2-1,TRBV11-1,CASSSSTRSDEQFF
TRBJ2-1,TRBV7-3,CASSLGGISQQFF
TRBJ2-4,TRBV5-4,CASSLGGQGNMQYF
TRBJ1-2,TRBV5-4,CASSLAGGEAGLYYGYTF
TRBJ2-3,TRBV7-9,CAIIPGLAPMYF
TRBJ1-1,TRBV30,CAWSITGGEAFF
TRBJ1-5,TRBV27,CASRPGLGGQPQHF
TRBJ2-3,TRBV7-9,CASSVLAGVVDTQYF
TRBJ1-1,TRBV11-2,CASSLKGTGGNTEAFF
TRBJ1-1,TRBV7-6,CASSLVLKQTGAMNTEAFF
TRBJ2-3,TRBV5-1,CASSLVQGRADTQYF
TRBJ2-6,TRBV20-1,CSARSGTGANVLTF
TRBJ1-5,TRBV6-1,CASSRRIGTGSPQPQHF
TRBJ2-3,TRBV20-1,CSAAQVGAETDTQYF
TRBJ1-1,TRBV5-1,CASSLEGWNTEAFF
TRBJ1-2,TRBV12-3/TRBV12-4,CASSFVLGDGGYTF
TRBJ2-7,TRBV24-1,CATSGFSGFSYEQYF